This T cell receptor beta chain was identified in a study of CD8+ T cells in alopecia areata. Extracted RNA was reverse transcribed, and the resulting cDNA served as sequencing template. Some clones are missing from TCRdb's copy, which holds only in-frame ones; the method was immunoSEQ multiplex PCR. The data hold about 130,000 clones, with 45% to 65% observed a single time. The sample here was CD4+ T cells sorted from blood, taken at week 0. The receptor's source is a human donor with alopecia areata.

CDR3 nucleotide sequence: TGTGCCTGGAGTCTCTCGGGACTAGCGGGAGTAAACACCGGGGAGCTGTTTTTT. The encoded protein is CAWSLSGLAGVNTGELFF. V is TRBV30 and J is TRBJ2-2, with 14 bases fitting TRBD2. Germline assignment: CDR1 GTSNPN and CDR2 SVGIG (reference sequence). This CDR3 spans 18 amino acids. V gave up 2 bases and J gave up 2 bases; unmatched junction bases: 7. Variable domain in full (rest from reference TRBV30 and TRBJ2-2): SQTIHQWPATLVQPVGSPLSLECTVEGTSNPNLYWYRQAAGRGLQLLFYSVGIGQISSEVPQNLSASRPQDRQFILSSKKLLLSDSGFYLCAWSLSGLAGVNTGELFFGEGSRLTVL.